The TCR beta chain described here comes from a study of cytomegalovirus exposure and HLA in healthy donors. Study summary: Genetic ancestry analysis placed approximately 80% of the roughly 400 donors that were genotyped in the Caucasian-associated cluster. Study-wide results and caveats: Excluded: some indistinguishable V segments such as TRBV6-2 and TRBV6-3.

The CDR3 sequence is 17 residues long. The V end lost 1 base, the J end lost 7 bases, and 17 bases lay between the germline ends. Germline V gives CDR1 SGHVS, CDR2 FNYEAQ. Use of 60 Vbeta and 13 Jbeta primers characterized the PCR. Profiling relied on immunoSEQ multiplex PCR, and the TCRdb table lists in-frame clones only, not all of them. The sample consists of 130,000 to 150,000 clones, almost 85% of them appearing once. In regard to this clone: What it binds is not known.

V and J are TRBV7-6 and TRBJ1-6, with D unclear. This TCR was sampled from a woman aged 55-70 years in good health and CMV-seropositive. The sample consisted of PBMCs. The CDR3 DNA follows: TGTGCCAGCAGCTTAGAGGCACTAACCTCCTCCAATTCACCCCTCCACTTT. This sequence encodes CASSLEALTSSNSPLHF.